A selection of T cell receptor beta chains follows, all from one sample in a study of breast tumors, draining lymph nodes, adjacent tissues. Each CDR3 protein gets one entry after TCRdb re-called the multiplex PCR reads with MiXCR. The top ten hold 4% to 4.5% of the sample, which has 150,000 to 250,000 distinct CDR3 sequences, approximately 31% seen once. The sample taken for sequencing was axillary lymph node tissue. Receptors originate from a female donor with breast cancer. Some clones in this sample may be carry-over from other donors' samples. Both conserved end residues are part of each CDR3. Fields, in order: D gene, V gene, clone size, J gene, CDR3 protein, CDR3 DNA. A D gene is named only where the DNA matches it firmly. A row's size may be missing; if present it is once, few, many or a size class.

>TRBD2|TRBV10-1|-|TRBJ2-3
CASSTSLAGGGTQYF
TGCGCCAGCAGTACATCTCTAGCGGGAGGAGGTACGCAGTATTTT
>-|TRBV7-3|once|TRBJ2-1
CASSLSHSRASNNEQFF
TGTGCCAGCAGCTTAAGCCACTCGAGGGCTAGTAACAACGAGCAGTTCTTC
>TRBD1|TRBV7-9|many|TRBJ1-2
CASSLGQGDYGYTF
TGTGCCAGCAGCTTAGGACAGGGCGACTATGGCTACACCTTC
>-|TRBV10-3|many|TRBJ2-3
CAISEFSTDTQYF
TGTGCCATCAGTGAGTTTAGCACAGATACGCAGTATTTT
>-|TRBV7-8|many|TRBJ2-2
CASSLKNTGELFF
TGTGCCAGCAGCTTGAAGAACACCGGGGAGCTGTTTTTT
>-|TRBV6-6|many|TRBJ2-5
CASSHSNWGAETQYF
TGTGCCAGCAGTCACTCGAACTGGGGGGCTGAGACCCAGTACTTC
>TRBD1|TRBV20-1|many|TRBJ2-5
CSARDGGQGQETQYF
TGCAGTGCTAGAGATGGGGGACAGGGCCAAGAGACCCAGTACTTC
>TRBD1|TRBV2|many|TRBJ1-2
CASSPGQGLGYGYTF
TGTGCCAGCAGTCCCGGACAGGGGTTGGGTTATGGCTACACCTTC
>-|TRBV12-5|-|TRBJ2-1
CASGLVHAPSQPGVYNEQFF
TGTGCTAGTGGTTTGGTACACGCCCCCTCCCAGCCAGGGGTTTACAATGAGCAGTTCTTC
>TRBD2|TRBV6-1|many|TRBJ2-5
CASSDLAGVGETQYF
TGTGCCAGCAGTGATCTAGCGGGAGTGGGGGAGACCCAGTACTTC
>-|TRBV11-2|once|TRBJ2-5
CASSPPGLPETQYF
TGTGCCAGCAGTCCTCCCGGGCTCCCAGAGACCCAGTACTTC
>-|TRBV20-1|many|TRBJ2-7
CSARGAYEQYF
TGCAGTGCTAGGGGGGCCTACGAGCAGTACTTC
>-|TRBV6-2/TRBV6-3|-|TRBJ2-5
CASSHSDIPQETQYF
TGTGCCAGCAGTCACTCCGACATTCCTCAAGAGACCCAGTACTTC
>-|TRBV29-1|large|TRBJ2-3
CSTGPGLVLSGTQYF
TGCAGCACCGGGCCGGGGCTGGTGTTGTCGGGTACGCAGTATTTT
>TRBD2|TRBV2|-|TRBJ2-1
CASSESRKPGLAGTEQFF
TGCGCCAGCAGTGAGTCGAGGAAACCGGGACTAGCGGGAACTGAGCAGTTCTTC
>-|TRBV24-1|-|TRBJ2-1
CATRGLGEDEQFF
TGTGCCACCCGGGGGTTAGGGGAGGATGAGCAGTTCTTC
>TRBD1|TRBV7-6|many|TRBJ2-7
CASSLGTGDGEQYF
TGTGCCAGCAGCTTAGGGACAGGGGATGGCGAGCAGTACTTC